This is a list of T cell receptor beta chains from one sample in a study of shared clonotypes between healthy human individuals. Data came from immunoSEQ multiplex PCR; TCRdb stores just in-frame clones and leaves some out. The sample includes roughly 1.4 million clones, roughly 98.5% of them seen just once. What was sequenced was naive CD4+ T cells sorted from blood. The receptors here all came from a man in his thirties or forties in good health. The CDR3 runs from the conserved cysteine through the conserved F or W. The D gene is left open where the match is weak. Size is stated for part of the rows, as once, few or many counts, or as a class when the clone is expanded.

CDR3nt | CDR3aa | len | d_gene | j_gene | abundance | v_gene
TGTGCTAAGCAGAGGGTGCGACAAGTACCCTACGAGCAGTACTTC | CAKQRVRQVPYEQYF | 15 | . | TRBJ2-7 | . | TRBV2
TGTGCCAGTACGGTAACAACAGGGAGCTATGGCTACACCTTC | CASTVTTGSYGYTF | 14 | . | TRBJ1-2 | . | TRBV19
TGTGCCAGCAGCCCGGCTAGCGGCGCGAACACCGGGGAGCTGTTTTTT | CASSPASGANTGELFF | 16 | TRBD2 | TRBJ2-2 | . | TRBV5-4
TGTGCCAGCAGTTTCCGATTCCCTGGACTAGCTGGCGAGCAGTACTTC | CASSFRFPGLAGEQYF | 16 | TRBD2 | TRBJ2-7 | . | TRBV28
TGTGCCAGCACCCGGGGGAGGCCCCACACTGAAGCTTTCTTT | CASTRGRPHTEAFF | 14 | . | TRBJ1-1 | . | TRBV5-6
TGTGCCAGCAGTGAGACGGGGGGCGGGGAGCTGTTTTTT | CASSETGGGELFF | 13 | TRBD2 | TRBJ2-2 | once | TRBV2
TGTGCCAGCAGCACGGACGCCGGCGCGAACACCGGGGAGCTGTTTTTT | CASSTDAGANTGELFF | 16 | . | TRBJ2-2 | . | TRBV9
TGTGCCAGCAGAGCAGGACTAGCGGGAGTCCTGGAGTACTTC | CASRAGLAGVLEYF | 14 | TRBD2 | TRBJ2-7 | . | TRBV27
TGCGCCAGCAGCCAAGATCTAGGGGGTGTGGGTCAGCCCCAGCATTTT | CASSQDLGGVGQPQHF | 16 | . | TRBJ1-5 | once | TRBV4-3
TGTGCCATCAGAGAGACAACCGGGACTATTAACAATGAGCAGTTCTTC | CAIRETTGTINNEQFF | 16 | TRBD2 | TRBJ2-1 | . | TRBV10-3
TGCGCCAGCAGATCGCGGGAGGGGTCCTACAATGAGCAGTTCTTC | CASRSREGSYNEQFF | 15 | TRBD2 | TRBJ2-1 | . | TRBV5-1
TGCGCCAGCAGCCACGCCGGACTAGCGGCGGGGCTCTACAATGAGCAGTTCTTC | CASSHAGLAAGLYNEQFF | 18 | TRBD2 | TRBJ2-1 | . | TRBV4-3
TGTGCCAGTAGTCCCCGACAGCTTACGAAGCAGTACTTC | CASSPRQLTKQYF | 13 | . | TRBJ2-7 | . | TRBV19
TGTGCCACCGCCAAGGCCTTGGACAGAAGCACAGATACGCAGTATTTT | CATAKALDRSTDTQYF | 16 | . | TRBJ2-3 | . | TRBV5-4
TGTGCCAGCGGTTCAAGCGGGAGCTTGTGGGAGCAGTACTTC | CASGSSGSLWEQYF | 14 | TRBD2 | TRBJ2-7 | once | TRBV5-5
TGTGCCAGCACCTTTCAAGACAGGGCCACCGGGGAGCTGTTTTTT | CASTFQDRATGELFF | 15 | TRBD1 | TRBJ2-2 | . | TRBV5-4
TGCGCCAGCAGCTTGGTAGGGACCCCGGCCTTAAATGAGCAGTTCTTC | CASSLVGTPALNEQFF | 16 | . | TRBJ2-1 | . | TRBV5-1
TGTGCTAGTGGTTTGTTCCCCCGATTTGGAAACACCATATATTTT | CASGLFPRFGNTIYF | 15 | . | TRBJ1-3 | . | TRBV12-5
TGTGCCACCAAGGACGGGAGGGCCTCCTACAATGAGCAGTTCTTC | CATKDGRASYNEQFF | 15 | TRBD2 | TRBJ2-1 | . | TRBV15
TGTGCCAGCAGTGAAGATGTTCTCGAAGCCGGGGAGCTGTTTTTT | CASSEDVLEAGELFF | 15 | . | TRBJ2-2 | . | TRBV2
TGTGCCAGCAGCTTAGGGGGAGGGGACGGAGATACGCAGTATTTT | CASSLGGGDGDTQYF | 15 | . | TRBJ2-3 | . | TRBV5-5
TGTGCCACCAGCATAGAACTTCCCCCTGCCATGGGCACAGATACGCAGTATTTT | CATSIELPPAMGTDTQYF | 18 | . | TRBJ2-3 | . | TRBV15
TGTGCCAGCATCTCTACAGGGGGAGGTCAGCCCCAGCATTTT | CASISTGGGQPQHF | 14 | TRBD1 | TRBJ1-5 | . | TRBV28
TGTGCCAGCAGCTTAGGGCTAGCGGGAGGGCCTGACGAGCAGTACTTC | CASSLGLAGGPDEQYF | 16 | TRBD2 | TRBJ2-7 | . | TRBV7-6
TGTGCCGTGGGCTCCTACGAGCAGTACTTC | CAVGSYEQYF | 10 | . | TRBJ2-7 | few | TRBV7-9
TGTGCCAGTAGTCCCCCGGGGGGCACTGAAGCTTTCTTT | CASSPPGGTEAFF | 13 | . | TRBJ1-1 | once | TRBV19
TGTGCCAGCAGCGCGGACAGGCCAAACACCGGGGAGCTGTTTTTT | CASSADRPNTGELFF | 15 | TRBD1 | TRBJ2-2 | . | TRBV9
TGTGCCAGCAGCGTAGCCGGGGACAGGGCGCTGGAGACAGGGGGAGGGGAGCTGTTTTTT | CASSVAGDRALETGGGELFF | 20 | TRBD1 | TRBJ2-2 | . | TRBV9
TGTGCCAGCAGCGTGGGACTAGCTACTCAGGCGGACTTC | CASSVGLATQADF | 13 | TRBD2 | TRBJ2-7 | once | TRBV5-4
TGTGCCAGTAATAGCTCCCCCGGGGAGCTGTTTTTT | CASNSSPGELFF | 12 | . | TRBJ2-2 | . | TRBV19
TGTGCCAGTAGTAACCGACAGGTGAACACTGAAGCTTTCTTT | CASSNRQVNTEAFF | 14 | . | TRBJ1-1 | once | TRBV19
TGTGCCAGCAGCTTGGTAGCGGGAGCCCCCTACGAGCAGTACTTC | CASSLVAGAPYEQYF | 15 | TRBD2 | TRBJ2-7 | . | TRBV5-4
TGTGCCCGGTCGGGTAACGGCAATGAAAAACTGTTTTTT | CARSGNGNEKLFF | 13 | . | TRBJ1-4 | . | TRBV30
TGTGCCAGTAGTCTGGATAACTACGTTCAGCAGTACTTC | CASSLDNYVQQYF | 13 | . | TRBJ2-7 | . | TRBV19
TGTGCCAGCAGTTTCCTGGACAGGAGCACAGATACGCAGTATTTT | CASSFLDRSTDTQYF | 15 | TRBD1 | TRBJ2-3 | . | TRBV27
TGCAGCGTTGAATGGTTCTCTGGGGCCAACGTCCTGACTTTC | CSVEWFSGANVLTF | 14 | . | TRBJ2-6 | . | TRBV29-1
TGTGCCAGCAGCTTAGGACTAGCGGCAGAGCAGTACTTC | CASSLGLAAEQYF | 13 | TRBD2 | TRBJ2-7 | . | TRBV7-6
TGTGCCAGCAGCTTGACAGGGGTAAATAACAATGAGCAGTTCTTC | CASSLTGVNNNEQFF | 15 | TRBD1 | TRBJ2-1 | once | TRBV7-9
TGCGCCAGCAGCCAAACATTCAATGAGCAGTTCTTC | CASSQTFNEQFF | 12 | . | TRBJ2-1 | . | TRBV4-1
TGTGCCAGCAGCGTAGTGGACCTGATGACAGGGATGGGGGAGCTGTTTTTT | CASSVVDLMTGMGELFF | 17 | TRBD1 | TRBJ2-2 | . | TRBV9
TGTGCCAGCAGCTTAGGTCTAGCGATCTACGAGCAGTACTTC | CASSLGLAIYEQYF | 14 | . | TRBJ2-7 | . | TRBV7-2
TGTGCCAGCAGCAAAGTGGGGACAGTCTTATACGAGCAGTACTTC | CASSKVGTVLYEQYF | 15 | . | TRBJ2-7 | once | TRBV21-1
TGTGCCAGTAGTACGCGACAGGGAGGCTATGGGAACTATGGCTACACCTTC | CASSTRQGGYGNYGYTF | 17 | TRBD1 | TRBJ1-2 | . | TRBV19
TGTGCCAGCTCACCAGTGGGACAACCGGTACACGAGCAGTACTTC | CASSPVGQPVHEQYF | 15 | . | TRBJ2-7 | . | TRBV18
TGTGCCAGCAGCTTGATGACTGCGGGGGAGACCCAGTACTTC | CASSLMTAGETQYF | 14 | . | TRBJ2-5 | . | TRBV5-6
TGCGCCAGCAGCTATTCCTCGGGCCGTAACTACGAGCAGTACTTC | CASSYSSGRNYEQYF | 15 | . | TRBJ2-7 | . | TRBV5-1
TGTGCCAGCAGCTTGCCGGGAGAATCCTACGAGCAGTACTTC | CASSLPGESYEQYF | 14 | . | TRBJ2-7 | . | TRBV11-2
TGTGCCAGCAAGGCGGAGGGTTTAGGGGAAAAACTGTTTTTT | CASKAEGLGEKLFF | 14 | . | TRBJ1-4 | . | TRBV25-1
TGTGCCAGCAGTTACCCGGGGGGGACGGCTTTCTTT | CASSYPGGTAFF | 12 | . | TRBJ1-1 | . | TRBV6-5
TGTGCCACCAGCAGAGATGGAACAGGGCTCACCGGGGAGCTGTTTTTT | CATSRDGTGLTGELFF | 16 | . | TRBJ2-2 | . | TRBV15
TGTGCCAGCAGCCCCCGGACTAGCGGTTCCTACGAGCAGTACTTC | CASSPRTSGSYEQYF | 15 | TRBD2 | TRBJ2-7 | . | TRBV7-9
TGTGCCAGCAGCTTCACCGGGACTAGCGGGAGATTGGAGCAGTACTTC | CASSFTGTSGRLEQYF | 16 | TRBD2 | TRBJ2-5 | . | TRBV14